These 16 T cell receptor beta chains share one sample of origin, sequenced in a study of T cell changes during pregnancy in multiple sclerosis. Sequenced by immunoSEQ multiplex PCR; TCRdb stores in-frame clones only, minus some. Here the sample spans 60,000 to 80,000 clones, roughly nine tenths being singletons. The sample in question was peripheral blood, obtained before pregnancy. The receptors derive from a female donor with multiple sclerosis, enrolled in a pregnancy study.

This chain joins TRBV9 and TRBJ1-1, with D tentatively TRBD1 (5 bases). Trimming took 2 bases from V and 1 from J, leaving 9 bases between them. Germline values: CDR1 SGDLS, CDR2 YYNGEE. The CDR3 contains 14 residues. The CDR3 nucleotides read TGTGCCAGCAGCGTGACAGCAACGAACACTGAAGCTTTCTTT. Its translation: CASSVTATNTEAFF.

The CDR3: CASSEPRTSGTGELFF. CDR3 DNA sequence: TGCGCCAGCAGTGAGCCCCGGACTAGCGGAACCGGGGAGCTGTTTTTT. The V gene is TRBV10-2, the J gene TRBJ2-2; TRBD2 matches at 10 bases. V was clipped by 2 bases and J by 5 bases; unmatched bases: 5. CDR1 and CDR2 from the germline V gene are WSHSY and SAAADI. The CDR3 totals 16 residues.

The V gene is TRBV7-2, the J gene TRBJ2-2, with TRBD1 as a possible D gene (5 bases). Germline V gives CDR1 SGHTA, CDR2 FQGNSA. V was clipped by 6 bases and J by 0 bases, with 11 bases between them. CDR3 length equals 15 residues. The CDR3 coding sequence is TGTGCCAGCAGTTGGCAGGGTACGAACACCGGGGAGCTGTTTTTT. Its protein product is CASSWQGTNTGELFF. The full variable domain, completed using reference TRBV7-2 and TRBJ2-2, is GAGVSQSPSNKVTEKGKDVELRCDPISGHTALYWYRQSLGQGLEFLIYFQGNSAPDKSGLPSDRFSAERTGGSVSTLTIQRTQQEDSAVYLCASSWQGTNTGELFFGEGSRLTVL.

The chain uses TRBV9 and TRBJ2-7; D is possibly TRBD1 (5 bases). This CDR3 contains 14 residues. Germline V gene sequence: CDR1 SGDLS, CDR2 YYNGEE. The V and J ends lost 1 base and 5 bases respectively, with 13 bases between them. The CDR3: CASSVYQGANEQYF. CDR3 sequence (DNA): TGTGCCAGCAGCGTATACCAGGGTGCTAACGAGCAGTACTTC.

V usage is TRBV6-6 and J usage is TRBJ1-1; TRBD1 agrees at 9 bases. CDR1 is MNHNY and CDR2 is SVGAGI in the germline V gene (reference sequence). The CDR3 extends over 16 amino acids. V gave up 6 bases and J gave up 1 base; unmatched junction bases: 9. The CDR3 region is CASSQDRGGRNTEAFF. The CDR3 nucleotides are TGTGCCAGCAGCCAAGACAGGGGGGGTAGGAACACTGAAGCTTTCTTT.

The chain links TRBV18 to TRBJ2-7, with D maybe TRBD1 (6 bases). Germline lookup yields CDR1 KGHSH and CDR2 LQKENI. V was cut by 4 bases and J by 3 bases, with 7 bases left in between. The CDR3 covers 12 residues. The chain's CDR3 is CASSQDSYEQYF. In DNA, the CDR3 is TGTGCCAGCTCACAGGACAGCTACGAGCAGTACTTC. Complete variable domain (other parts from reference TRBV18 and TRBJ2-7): NAGVMQNPRHLVRRRGQEARLRCSPMKGHSHVYWYRQLPEEGLKFMVYLQKENIIDESGMPKERFSAEFPKEGPSILRIQQVVRGDSAAYFCASSQDSYEQYFGPGTRLTVT.

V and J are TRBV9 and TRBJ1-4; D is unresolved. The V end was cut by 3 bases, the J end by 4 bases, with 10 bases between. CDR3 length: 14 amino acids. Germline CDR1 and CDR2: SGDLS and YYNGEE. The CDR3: CASSARSFNEKLFF. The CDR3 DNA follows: TGTGCCAGCAGCGCCCGTAGCTTTAATGAAAAACTGTTTTTT.

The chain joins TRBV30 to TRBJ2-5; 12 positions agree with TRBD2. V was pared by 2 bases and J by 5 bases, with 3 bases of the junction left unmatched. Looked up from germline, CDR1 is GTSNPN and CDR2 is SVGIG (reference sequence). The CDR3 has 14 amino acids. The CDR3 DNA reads TGTGCCTGGAGTCCCCTAGCGGGAGGGGAGACCCAGTACTTC. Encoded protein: CAWSPLAGGETQYF.

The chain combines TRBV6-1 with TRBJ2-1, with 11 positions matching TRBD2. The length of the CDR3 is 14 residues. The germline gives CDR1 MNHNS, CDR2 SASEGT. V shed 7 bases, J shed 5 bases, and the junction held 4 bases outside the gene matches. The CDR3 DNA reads TGTGCCAGCATAGCGGGAGGGAGTAACAATGAGCAGTTCTTC. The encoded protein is CASIAGGSNNEQFF.

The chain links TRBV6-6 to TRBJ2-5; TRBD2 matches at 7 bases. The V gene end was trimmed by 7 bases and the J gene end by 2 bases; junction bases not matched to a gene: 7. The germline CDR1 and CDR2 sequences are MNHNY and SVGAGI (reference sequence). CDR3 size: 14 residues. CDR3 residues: CASMGSGTQETQYF. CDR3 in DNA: TGTGCCAGCATGGGGAGCGGGACTCAAGAGACCCAGTACTTC.

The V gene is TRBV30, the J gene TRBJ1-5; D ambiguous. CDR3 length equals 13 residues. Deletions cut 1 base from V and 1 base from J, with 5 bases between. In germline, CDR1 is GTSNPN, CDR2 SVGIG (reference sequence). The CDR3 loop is CAWSALSNQPQHF. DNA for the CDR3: TGTGCCTGGAGTGCACTGAGCAATCAGCCCCAGCATTTT.

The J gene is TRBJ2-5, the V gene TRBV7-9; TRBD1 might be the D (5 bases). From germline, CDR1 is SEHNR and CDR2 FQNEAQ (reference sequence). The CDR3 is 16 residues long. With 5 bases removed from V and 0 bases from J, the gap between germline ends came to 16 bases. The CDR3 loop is CASSLTGGGYQETQYF. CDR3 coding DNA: TGTGCCAGCAGCCTCACAGGCGGCGGTTACCAAGAGACCCAGTACTTC.

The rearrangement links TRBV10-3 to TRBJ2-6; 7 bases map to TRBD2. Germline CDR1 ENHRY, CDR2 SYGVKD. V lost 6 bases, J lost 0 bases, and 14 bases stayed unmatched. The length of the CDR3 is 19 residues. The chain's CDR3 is CAIRGGMGNGSSGANVLTF. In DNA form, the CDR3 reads TGTGCCATCAGGGGGGGGATGGGCAATGGGAGCTCTGGGGCCAACGTCCTGACTTTC.

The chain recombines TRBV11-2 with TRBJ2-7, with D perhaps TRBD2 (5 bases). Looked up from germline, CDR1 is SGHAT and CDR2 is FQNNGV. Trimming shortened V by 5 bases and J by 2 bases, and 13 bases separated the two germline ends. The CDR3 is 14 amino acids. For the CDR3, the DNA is TGTGCCAGCAGCCTCACTAGGTACGCCTACGAGCAGTACTTC. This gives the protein CASSLTRYAYEQYF. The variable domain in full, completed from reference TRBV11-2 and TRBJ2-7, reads EAGVAQSPRYKIIEKRQSVAFWCNPISGHATLYWYQQILGQGPKLLIQFQNNGVVDDSQLPKDRFSAERLKGVDSTLKIQPAKLEDSAVYLCASSLTRYAYEQYFGPGTRLTVT.

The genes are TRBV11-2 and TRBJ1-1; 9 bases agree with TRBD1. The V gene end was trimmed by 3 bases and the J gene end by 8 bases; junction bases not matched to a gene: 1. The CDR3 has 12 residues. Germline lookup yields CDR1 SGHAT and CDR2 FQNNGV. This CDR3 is CASSFGQGEAFF. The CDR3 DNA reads TGTGCCAGCAGCTTTGGACAGGGGGAAGCTTTCTTT.

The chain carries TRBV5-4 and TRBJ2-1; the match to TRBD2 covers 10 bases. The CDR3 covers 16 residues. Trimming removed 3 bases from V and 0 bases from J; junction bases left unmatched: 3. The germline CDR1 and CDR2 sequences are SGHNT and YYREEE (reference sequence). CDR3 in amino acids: CASSSLAGSSYNEQFF. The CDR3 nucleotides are TGTGCCAGCAGCTCACTAGCGGGGAGCTCCTACAATGAGCAGTTCTTC.